One and the same sample provided the 24 T cell receptor beta chains below, sequenced in a study of CD8+ T cells in alopecia areata. Extraction of RNA preceded its reverse transcription into cDNA, which served as the sequencing template. Using immunoSEQ multiplex PCR, the repertoire was profiled, and TCRdb retains in-frame clones only, with some absent. The table has over 90,000 clones, around three fifths seen once. The source material was CD4+ T cells sorted from blood. These TCRs come from a human donor in good health.

This clone was seen at least ten times. The V gene is TRBV4-3, the J gene TRBJ1-6, with TRBD1 identical over 9 bases. The CDR3 has 17 amino acids. Germline trimming cut 0 bases from V and 9 bases from J; bases unmatched to any gene: 9. Looked up from germline, CDR1 is LGHNA and CDR2 is YSLEER. CDR3 region: CASSQEVWDREVSPLHF. As DNA, the CDR3 is TGCGCCAGCAGCCAAGAAGTTTGGGACAGGGAAGTTTCACCCCTCCACTTT.

The rearrangement joins TRBV4-2 to TRBJ1-2; weak D call: TRBD1 (6 bases). The V end lost 0 bases, the J end lost 4 bases, and 18 bases lay between the germline ends. There are 17 residues in the CDR3. Germline assignment: CDR1 LGHNA and CDR2 YNFKEQ. The CDR3 nucleotides are TGTGCCAGCAGCCAAGAGAGATCGGCCAGGGGAGGCTATGGCTACACCTTC. This translates into CASSQERSARGGYGYTF.

The V call is TRBV7-6, the J call TRBJ2-3, with 11 bases identical to TRBD1. The CDR3 is 16 amino acids. J was trimmed by 5 bases and V by 0 bases; bases with no gene match: 4. Germline CDR1 is SGHVS and CDR2 is FNYEAQ. CDR3 protein: CASSLALGTGGDTQYF. The CDR3 DNA sequence: TGTGCCAGCAGCTTAGCGCTCGGGACAGGGGGAGATACGCAGTATTTT. The full variable domain, rest sourced from reference TRBV7-6 and TRBJ2-3, is GAGVSQSPRYKVTKRGQDVALRCDPISGHVSLYWYRQALGQGPEFLTYFNYEAQQDKSGLPNDRFSAERPEGSISTLTIQRTEQRDSAMYRCASSLALGTGGDTQYFGPGTRLTVL.

V and J are TRBV7-2 and TRBJ2-5; tentative D call: TRBD1 (5 bases). The V end was cut by 5 bases, the J end by 5 bases, with 18 bases between. The CDR3 contains 15 residues. Germline CDR1 and CDR2: SGHTA and FQGNSA. DNA for the CDR3: TGTGCCAGCAGCCTAGGGGTCTTGGACGGGGAGACCCAGTACTTC. Its protein product is CASSLGVLDGETQYF.

Only a few counts were recorded for this clone. This chain uses TRBV5-6 with TRBJ2-7; D perhaps matches TRBD2 (5 bases). Germline CDR1 is SGHDT and CDR2 is YYEEEE. V was clipped by 2 bases and J by 4 bases, with 16 bases between them. The CDR3 consists of 15 residues. Here the CDR3 DNA reads TGTGCCAGCAGCTTAACCGCGGGTGTGGTTTACGAGCAGTACTTC. Translation gives CASSLTAGVVYEQYF.

The chain employs TRBV30 and TRBJ2-3; D not certain. V was clipped by 0 bases and J by 5 bases, with 9 bases between them. Germline CDR1 and CDR2: GTSNPN and SVGIG (reference sequence). The CDR3 contains 13 residues. CDR3 residues: CAWSVGSGDTQYF. The CDR3 bases are TGTGCCTGGAGTGTAGGTTCTGGAGATACGCAGTATTTT.

The chain recombines TRBV7-2 with TRBJ1-3; D not certain. Germline-derived CDR1 and CDR2 are SGHTA and FQGNSA. The V gene lost 0 bases and the J gene lost 4 bases, with 10 bases spanning the gap. CDR3 size: 15 residues. The CDR3, as DNA: TGTGCCAGCAGCTTAGCGCTAGGTGCCGGAAACACCATATATTTT. It yields the protein CASSLALGAGNTIYF.

V and J are TRBV29-1 and TRBJ1-1, with a possible D match to TRBD1 (6 bases). Germline V CDR1 and CDR2: SQVTM, ANQGSEA. Trimming removed 4 bases at V and 6 bases at J, with 18 bases between. There are 14 residues in the CDR3. The CDR3 region has the DNA TGCAGCGTTGGGGGACAACCCGAGGGGGCTGAAGCTTTCTTT. It encodes CSVGGQPEGAEAFF. Full variable domain (outside the CDR3, taken from reference TRBV29-1 and TRBJ1-1): SAVISQKPSRDICQRGTSLTIQCQVDSQVTMMFWYRQQPGQSLTLIATANQGSEATYESGFVIDKFPISRPNLTFSTLTVSNMSPEDSSIYLCSVGGQPEGAEAFFGQGTRLTVV.

This chain joins TRBV6-5 and TRBJ1-6; TRBD1 might be the D (6 bases). Trimming removed 0 bases at V and 5 bases at J, with 8 bases between. CDR3 length: 15 amino acids. Germline values: CDR1 MNHEY, CDR2 SVGAGI. The CDR3 loop reads CASSYSGQNNSPLHF. In DNA, the CDR3 is TGTGCCAGCAGTTACTCCGGACAGAATAATTCACCCCTCCACTTT.

This rearrangement joins TRBV10-3 to TRBJ2-5; D tentatively fits TRBD1 or TRBD2 (5 bases each). This CDR3 is built from 12 residues. V lost 3 bases, J lost 5 bases, and 7 bases lay in between. Germline V lookup: CDR1 ENHRY, CDR2 SYGVKD. CDR3 residues: CAISDGAETQYF. The CDR3 bases are TGTGCCATCAGTGACGGGGCGGAGACCCAGTACTTC.

The chain recombines TRBV27 with TRBJ1-6; D gene unclear. CDR3 length: 15 residues. Germline lookup yields CDR1 MNHEY and CDR2 SMNVEV (reference sequence). Trimming shortened V by 5 bases and J by 6 bases, and 14 bases separated the two germline ends. This chain's CDR3 is CASSPKNSGNSPLHF. CDR3 bases: TGTGCCAGCAGTCCGAAGAACTCGGGTAATTCACCCCTCCACTTT.

This chain joins TRBV15 and TRBJ2-7; D is unclear. Trimming left V 5 bases short and J 4 bases short, with 12 bases between. The CDR3 is made up of 13 amino acids. Germline values: CDR1 LNHNV, CDR2 YYDKDF (reference sequence). This CDR3 is CATSASLYYEQYF. The CDR3, as DNA: TGTGCCACCAGCGCCTCCCTCTATTACGAGCAGTACTTC.

This chain connects TRBV7-2 to TRBJ1-2; D is unclear. CDR1 and CDR2 (germline): SGHTA, FQGNSA. The V end lost 3 bases, the J end lost 7 bases, and 9 bases lay between the germline ends. The CDR3 extends over 12 amino acids. The CDR3 nucleotides read TGTGCCAGCAGCTTCGAGGCTGGTGGCTACACCTTC. It is translated as CASSFEAGGYTF.

The gene calls are TRBV2 and TRBJ2-3, with TRBD2 identical over 11 bases. The CDR3 extends over 14 amino acids. Germline values: CDR1 SNHLY, CDR2 FYNNEI. V was pared by 5 bases and J by 6 bases, with 4 bases of the junction left unmatched. The CDR3 DNA reads TGTGCCAGCAGTCTACGACTAGCGGGGGATACGCAGTATTTT. Amino acid sequence: CASSLRLAGDTQYF.

V and J are TRBV27 and TRBJ1-6, with 9 bases lining up with TRBD1. Germline V gives CDR1 MNHEY, CDR2 SMNVEV (reference sequence). The CDR3 consists of 16 residues. Trimming removed 4 bases from V and 7 bases from J; junction bases left unmatched: 8. The DNA for the CDR3 is TGTGCCAGCAGTTCACGGACAGGGGTAATGAATTCACCCCTCCACTTT. Its protein product is CASSSRTGVMNSPLHF.

The rearrangement joins TRBV29-1 to TRBJ2-2, with D perhaps TRBD1 (7 bases). This CDR3 comprises 14 residues. V was shortened by 4 bases and J by 7 bases, with 16 bases between the two germline ends. From germline, CDR1 is SQVTM and CDR2 ANQGSEA. The CDR3: CSVARGADSGELFF. The CDR3 nucleotides are TGCAGCGTTGCCAGGGGGGCTGATAGCGGGGAGCTGTTTTTT.

This clone was observed once. V usage is TRBV30 and J usage is TRBJ2-6, with D possibly being TRBD1 (5 bases). CDR3 length equals 18 residues. V was shortened by 2 bases and J by 0 bases, with 17 bases between the two germline ends. Germline values: CDR1 GTSNPN, CDR2 SVGIG (reference sequence). This CDR3 is CAWSPTRTRDSGANVLTF. The CDR3 nucleotides are TGTGCCTGGAGTCCCACCCGGACACGAGACTCTGGGGCCAACGTCCTGACTTTC. The variable domain in full, with the rest retrieved from reference TRBV30 and TRBJ2-6, is SQTIHQWPATLVQPVGSPLSLECTVEGTSNPNLYWYRQAAGRGLQLLFYSVGIGQISSEVPQNLSASRPQDRQFILSSKKLLLSDSGFYLCAWSPTRTRDSGANVLTFGAGSRLTVL.

This sequence joins TRBV4-1 and TRBJ1-1, with D perhaps matching TRBD1 (6 bases). The CDR3 has 15 residues. The germline V gene has CDR1 MGHRA and CDR2 YSYEKL. Deletions cut 2 bases from V and 1 base from J, with 11 bases between. CDR3 coding DNA: TGCGCCAGCAGCCAACCAGGACAGAGGAACACTGAAGCTTTCTTT. It yields the protein CASSQPGQRNTEAFF.

This clone appeared a few times. The chain uses TRBV9 and TRBJ2-7; possibly TRBD2 for D (6 bases). Between the trimmed V and J ends, which lost 4 bases and 2 bases, there was a span of 16 bases. CDR1 is SGDLS, CDR2 YYNGEE, per germline. This CDR3 region has 15 residues. The CDR3 DNA is TGTGCCAGCAGCCCCCGGGGAGGAGGGGCCTACGAGCAGTACTTC. Its translation is CASSPRGGGAYEQYF.

J is TRBJ2-7 and V is TRBV18; unclear D gene. Germline CDR1 KGHSH, CDR2 LQKENI. Trimming stripped 6 bases from V and 0 bases from J, with 15 bases between. The CDR3 is 15 residues long. DNA of the CDR3: TGTGCCAGCTCGCCGAGGACGGCCTCCTCCTACGAGCAGTACTTC. This translates into CASSPRTASSYEQYF.

This clone was seen more than once but under ten times. The rearrangement uses TRBV9 and TRBJ2-3, with TRBD2 identical over 7 bases. Germline trimming cut 7 bases from V and 4 bases from J; bases unmatched to any gene: 3. This CDR3 has 12 residues. Germline assignment: CDR1 SGDLS and CDR2 YYNGEE. CDR3 sequence: CASESGADTQYF. In DNA, the CDR3 is TGTGCCAGCGAAAGCGGGGCAGATACGCAGTATTTT.

The sample holds a few counts of this clone. The chain is built from TRBV6-6 and TRBJ1-4; D might be TRBD1 (5 bases). CDR3 length equals 13 residues. CDR1 is MNHNY and CDR2 is SVGAGI in the germline V gene (reference sequence). V was pared by 8 bases and J by 8 bases, with 15 bases between. This chain's CDR3 is CASEEGWGEKLFF. For the CDR3, the DNA is TGTGCCAGCGAGGAGGGGTGGGGCGAAAAACTGTTTTTT.

V usage is TRBV27 and J usage is TRBJ1-1; the match to TRBD1 covers 7 bases. V was pared by 5 bases and J by 3 bases, with 6 bases of the junction left unmatched. Per germline, CDR1 MNHEY and CDR2 SMNVEV (reference sequence). The CDR3 contains 14 residues. The CDR3 region is CASSQLRGDTEAFF. The CDR3 region has the DNA TGTGCCAGCAGTCAGCTCAGGGGGGACACTGAAGCTTTCTTT.

This clone was detected only a few times. CDR3 DNA sequence: TGCAGCTCGTCAGGGGATTTAACCTACAATGAGCAGTTCTTC. Translation: CSSSGDLTYNEQFF. This chain connects TRBV29-1 to TRBJ2-1, with D possibly TRBD1 on 6 matching bases. This CDR3 is built from 14 residues. Germline V gene lookup returns CDR1 SQVTM and CDR2 ANQGSEA. Trimming stripped 8 bases from V and 2 bases from J, with 16 bases between.